A single sample gave rise to the 4 T cell receptor beta chains below, sequenced in a study of shared clonotypes between healthy human individuals. Sequenced by immunoSEQ multiplex PCR; TCRdb stores in-frame clones only, minus some. The data show about 1.5 million clones, 95% to 99% seen once. Sequencing was carried out using naive CD4+ T cells sorted from blood. Subset given: CD45RA+ positively selected. Receptors originate from a man aged 30 to 39 in good health.

The CDR3 is CASSLSATTGSTEAFF. CDR3 bases: TGTGCCAGCAGTTTATCCGCTACGACTGGGTCCACTGAAGCTTTCTTT. This chain connects TRBV27 to TRBJ1-1; D unresolved. The germline V and J ends were trimmed by 0 bases and 4 bases, with 15 bases remaining between them. Germline V lookup: CDR1 MNHEY, CDR2 SMNVEV (reference sequence). The CDR3 has 16 residues.

The chain is built from TRBV5-1 and TRBJ2-7; D perhaps matches TRBD2 (5 bases). Germline loops: CDR1 SGHRS, CDR2 YFSETQ. This CDR3 is built from 16 residues. The ends were cut back, 0 bases at V and 3 bases at J, with 16 bases in the middle. This chain's CDR3 is CASSLAPGSILYEQYF. CDR3 DNA: TGCGCCAGCAGCTTGGCTCCGGGGTCCATCCTCTACGAGCAGTACTTC.

The CDR3 protein is CATSSPPLDTQYF. CDR3 nucleotide sequence: TGTGCCACCAGCAGTCCCCCTCTGGATACGCAGTATTTT. This rearrangement joins TRBV15 to TRBJ2-3, with D hard to call. CDR1 is LNHNV and CDR2 is YYDKDF in the germline V gene (reference sequence). Trimming stripped 3 bases from V and 6 bases from J, with 10 bases between. The CDR3 sequence is 13 residues long.

This sequence joins TRBV5-1 and TRBJ2-7; 11 nucleotides line up with TRBD2. The CDR3 is made up of 17 amino acids. J was trimmed by 3 bases and V by 0 bases; bases with no gene match: 8. Germline V gives CDR1 SGHRS, CDR2 YFSETQ. In DNA, the CDR3 is TGCGCCAGCAGCTTGGCCGTCGGGACTAGCGGATACTACGAGCAGTACTTC. It encodes CASSLAVGTSGYYEQYF.